A selection of T cell receptor beta chains follows, all from one sample in a study of T cells in Graves' hyperthyroidism and ophthalmopathy. TCRdb redid the calling of the multiplex PCR reads with MiXCR, one entry per CDR3 protein. The data show nearly 750,000 distinct CDR3 sequences, roughly 32% seen once. Material for sequencing was blood. The origin of the receptors is a woman aged 40 to 49 with Graves' hyperthyroidism. Each CDR3 is given without its conserved first and last residue. The size entry is marked missing in some rows and otherwise reads once, few, many or a size class.

size | J | V | CDR3
few | TRBJ1-2 | TRBV14 | ASSQGQAGGYT
many | TRBJ1-2 | TRBV24-1 | ATSDPEGGGNYGYT
NA | TRBJ1-5 | TRBV6-5 | ASSYDIGDLYSNQPQH
many | TRBJ1-2 | TRBV9 | ASSVVSNYGYT
NA | TRBJ1-3 | TRBV13 | ASSLGGGLSGNTIY
NA | TRBJ2-5 | TRBV29-1 | STTTGEGETQY
NA | TRBJ2-7 | TRBV19 | ASRDGHYEQY
many | TRBJ2-5 | TRBV29-1 | SGQGTRQETQY
NA | TRBJ2-7 | TRBV10-3 | AIKDGLDSYEQY
NA | TRBJ2-5 | TRBV7-2 | ASSETGLF
many | TRBJ1-3 | TRBV2 | ASSELGRLDTIY
NA | TRBJ1-2 | TRBV10-3 | AISFFGSGVGGYT
many | TRBJ1-6 | TRBV7-2 | ASSPIAGWDSPLH
few | TRBJ1-1 | TRBV13 | ASSLSGLQIMNTEAF
NA | TRBJ1-2 | TRBV4-3 | ASSQSGLPNYGYT
NA | TRBJ1-1 | TRBV12-3/TRBV12-4 | ASSLTAAVNTEAF
NA | TRBJ2-3 | TRBV20-1 | SARSGSTDTQY
NA | TRBJ1-1 | TRBV11-2 | ASRLTASTEAL
few | TRBJ1-4 | TRBV4-3 | ASSRKGEGNGEKLF
NA | TRBJ1-5 | TRBV15 | ATSRDQKGQGNQPQH